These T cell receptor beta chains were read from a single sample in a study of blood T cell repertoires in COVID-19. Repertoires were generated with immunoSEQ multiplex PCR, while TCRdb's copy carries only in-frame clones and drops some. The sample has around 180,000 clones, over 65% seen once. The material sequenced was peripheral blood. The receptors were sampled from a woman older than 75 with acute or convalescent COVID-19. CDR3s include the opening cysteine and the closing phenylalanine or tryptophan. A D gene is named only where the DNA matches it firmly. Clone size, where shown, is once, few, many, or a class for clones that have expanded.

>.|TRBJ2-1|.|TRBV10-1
TGCGCCAGCAGTAAGTCGGCGGGGTTCGACAATGAGCAGTTCTTC
CASSKSAGFDNEQFF
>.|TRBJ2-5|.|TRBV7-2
TGTGCCAGCGGCCGGAGGGGGCGCGTGGAGACCCAGTACTTC
CASGRRGRVETQYF
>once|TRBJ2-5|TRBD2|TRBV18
TGTGCGACTAGAACGGGAGGAGAGACCCAGTACTTC
CATRTGGETQYF
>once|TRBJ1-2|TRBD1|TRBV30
TGTGCCGGGATTAGGGACAGGTATAATTATGGCTACACCTTC
CAGIRDRYNYGYTF
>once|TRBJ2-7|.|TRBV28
TGTGCCAGCAGTTTAATCCTAAACGAGCAGTACTTC
CASSLILNEQYF
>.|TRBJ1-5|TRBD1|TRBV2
TGTGCCAGCAGAGGGGGCTCCGGCGGTCAGCCCCAGCATTTT
CASRGGSGGQPQHF
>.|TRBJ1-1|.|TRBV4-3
TGCGCCAGCAGCCAAGTCGCGGGAAACACTGAAGCTTTCTTT
CASSQVAGNTEAFF
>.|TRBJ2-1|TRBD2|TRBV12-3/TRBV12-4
TGTGCCAGCAGTTCAACTAGCGGGGAGCAGTTCTTC
CASSSTSGEQFF
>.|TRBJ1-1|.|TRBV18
TGTGCCAGCTCACCACCCGGGGTAATGAACACTGAAGCTTTCTTT
CASSPPGVMNTEAFF
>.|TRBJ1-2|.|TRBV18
TGTGCCAGCTCACCAGCCCGCGACTATGGCTACACCTTC
CASSPARDYGYTF
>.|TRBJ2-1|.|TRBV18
TGTGCCAGCTCACCCGGACAGCCACCTAACAATGAGCAGTTCTTC
CASSPGQPPNNEQFF
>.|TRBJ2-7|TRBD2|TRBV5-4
TGTGCCAGCAGCTTGACTAGCGTTAACTACGAGCAGTACTTC
CASSLTSVNYEQYF
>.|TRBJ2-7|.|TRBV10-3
TGTGCCACCGGAGAATACGAGCAGTACTTC
CATGEYEQYF
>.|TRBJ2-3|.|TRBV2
TGTGCCAGCAGTGACTCAGGCACAGATACGCAGTATTTT
CASSDSGTDTQYF